The 16 T cell receptor beta chains presented below share a single source sample, sequenced in a study of blood T cell repertoires in COVID-19. TCRdb's table, derived via immunoSEQ multiplex PCR, lists solely in-frame clones and lacks some. The data hold just under 150,000 clones, with about 87% observed a single time. Sample: peripheral blood. Every receptor here comes from a man aged 50 or older who had recovered from COVID-19.

The chain couples TRBV4-1 to TRBJ2-3; the match to TRBD2 covers 9 bases. The V gene's germline CDR1 is MGHRA and CDR2 YSYEKL. V trimming: 0 bases; J trimming: 5 bases; junction bases outside the gene matches: 6. The CDR3 length is 16 residues. Here the CDR3 reads CASSQDLAGARDTQYF. The DNA of the CDR3 is TGCGCCAGCAGCCAAGATTTAGCGGGGGCTAGAGATACGCAGTATTTT.

The gene calls are TRBV5-6 and TRBJ1-2, with D perhaps TRBD1 (6 bases). The CDR3 spans 15 residues. The V gene lost 1 base and the J gene lost 4 bases, with 14 bases spanning the gap. The germline V gene encodes CDR1 SGHDT and CDR2 YYEEEE. The CDR3, as DNA: TGTGCCAGCAGCTTGACGGGGAGGGGGGTCTATGGCTACACCTTC. It specifies CASSLTGRGVYGYTF.

V is TRBV4-1 and J is TRBJ1-2; weak D call: TRBD1 (5 bases). The CDR3 extends over 14 amino acids. Germline CDR1 is MGHRA and CDR2 is YSYEKL. The V gene lost 1 base and the J gene lost 3 bases, with 9 bases spanning the gap. CDR3 in amino acids: CASSQVGRDYGYTF. CDR3 DNA sequence: TGCGCCAGCAGCCAAGTCGGCAGGGACTATGGCTACACCTTC.

V and J are TRBV25-1 and TRBJ2-2, with TRBD1 identical over 7 bases. The germline V gene encodes CDR1 MGHDK and CDR2 SYGVNS. This CDR3 region has 18 residues. The V and J ends lost 2 bases and 6 bases, in that order; junction bases with no gene match: 15. The CDR3 here is CASSEENRGPLLAGELFF. CDR3 nucleotides: TGTGCCAGCAGTGAAGAGAACAGGGGACCCCTACTTGCCGGGGAGCTGTTTTTT.

A few counts support this clone. This chain connects TRBV6-5 to TRBJ1-3, with 9 bases fitting TRBD1. Germline assignment: CDR1 MNHEY and CDR2 SVGAGI. V trimming: 5 bases; J trimming: 3 bases; junction bases outside the gene matches: 5. The CDR3 contains 15 residues. CDR3 DNA: TGTGCCAGCAGTCCCGGGACAGGGTTTGGAAACACCATATATTTT. Its translation: CASSPGTGFGNTIYF.

This clone was counted between two and nine times. The chain employs TRBV7-6 and TRBJ1-6; TRBD1 matches 8 bases. J gave up 8 bases and V 4 bases, and 4 bases lay outside the gene matches. This CDR3 spans 14 amino acids. Germline lookup yields CDR1 SGHVS and CDR2 FNYEAQ. The CDR3 loop reads CASSSGQGYSPLHF. CDR3 nucleotides: TGTGCCAGCAGCTCCGGACAGGGTTATTCACCCCTCCACTTT. Supplemented by reference TRBV7-6 and TRBJ1-6, the full variable domain reads GAGVSQSPRYKVTKRGQDVALRCDPISGHVSLYWYRQALGQGPEFLTYFNYEAQQDKSGLPNDRFSAERPEGSISTLTIQRTEQRDSAMYRCASSSGQGYSPLHFGNGTRLTVT.

The chain carries TRBV20-1 and TRBJ1-2, with 8 bases lining up with TRBD1. The CDR3 covers 13 residues. Germline CDR1 and CDR2: DFQATT and SNEGSKA (reference sequence). The junction had 3 bases not matched to a gene; V was cut back by 3 bases and J by 3 bases. This CDR3 is CSASGQGDYGYTF. CDR3 nucleotide sequence: TGCAGTGCTAGTGGACAGGGAGACTATGGCTACACCTTC.

The chain has TRBV6-6 and TRBJ2-5; weak D call: TRBD1 (6 bases). The CDR3 covers 13 residues. Germline CDR1 MNHNY, CDR2 SVGAGI (reference sequence). Trimming removed 6 bases at V and 1 base at J, with 9 bases between. The chain's CDR3 is CASRQGGQETQYF. CDR3 sequence (DNA): TGTGCCAGCAGACAGGGTGGCCAAGAGACCCAGTACTTC.

The V and J genes are TRBV19 and TRBJ1-5, with a tentative D call TRBD1 (6 bases). The ends were cut back, 4 bases at V and 6 bases at J, with 13 bases in the middle. In germline, CDR1 is LNHDA, CDR2 SQIVND (reference sequence). There are 14 residues in the CDR3. The CDR3 DNA sequence: TGTGCCAGTAGTAGCACAGGGAATTTTCAGCCCCAGCATTTT. Protein product: CASSSTGNFQPQHF.

The chain carries TRBV5-1 and TRBJ1-1, with 7 bases aligning to TRBD1. Per the germline V gene, CDR1 is SGHRS and CDR2 is YFSETQ. The V and J ends lost 0 bases and 4 bases, in that order; junction bases with no gene match: 9. This CDR3 region has 16 residues. This chain's CDR3 is CASSLGGQAFVTEAFF. Here the CDR3 DNA reads TGCGCCAGCAGCTTGGGAGGACAGGCCTTTGTCACTGAAGCTTTCTTT.

The rearrangement links TRBV5-5 to TRBJ1-5; D might be TRBD1 (6 bases). Trimming removed 2 bases from V and 4 bases from J, with 13 bases in between. The CDR3 spans 15 residues. Germline V gives CDR1 SGHKS, CDR2 YYEKEE (reference sequence). DNA for the CDR3: TGTGCCAGCAGCTTTTCCGGACAGAGGAATCAGCCCCAGCATTTT. This sequence encodes CASSFSGQRNQPQHF.

The V call is TRBV7-6, the J call TRBJ2-3, with TRBD1 matching 7 bases. The CDR3 is made up of 15 amino acids. The V segment lost 5 bases and the J segment 4 bases; nucleotides outside the gene matches: 9. Looked up from germline, CDR1 is SGHVS and CDR2 is FNYEAQ. DNA for the CDR3: TGTGCCAGCAGCCCGACAGGGATCGACTCAGATACGCAGTATTTT. Translated, it gives CASSPTGIDSDTQYF.

This chain joins TRBV18 and TRBJ1-4; the match to TRBD1 covers 8 bases. This CDR3 spans 14 amino acids. Germline V lookup: CDR1 KGHSH, CDR2 LQKENI. After removal of 0 bases from V and 10 bases from J, the junction contained 4 bases not matched to a gene. CDR3 nucleotide sequence: TGTGCCAGCTCACCACCGACAGGGGAGGGAAAACTGTTTTTT. It codes for CASSPPTGEGKLFF.

The chain employs TRBV11-3 and TRBJ1-4, with D possibly matching TRBD1 (5 bases). This CDR3 contains 12 residues. Trimming shortened V by 5 bases and J by 13 bases, and 14 bases separated the two germline ends. Per germline, CDR1 SGHNT and CDR2 YENEEA. Here the CDR3 DNA reads TGTGCCAGCAGCCCGGACACTCTCTTACTGTTTTTT. This gives the protein CASSPDTLLLFF.

In its sample, this clone was seen a few times. The chain recombines TRBV6-2 or TRBV6-3 with TRBJ2-1, with TRBD1 matching over 7 bases. The ends lost 0 bases at V and 0 bases at J; junction bases unmatched: 2. Germline-derived CDR1 and CDR2 are MNHEY and SVGEGT. The CDR3 consists of 16 residues. The CDR3 spells CASSYSNRGSYNEQFF. CDR3 sequence (DNA): TGTGCCAGCAGTTACTCGAACAGGGGCTCCTACAATGAGCAGTTCTTC.

V gene TRBV11-1 combines with J gene TRBJ2-2; D remains ambiguous. The ends were cut back, 5 bases at V and 0 bases at J, with 4 bases in the middle. The CDR3 extends over 13 amino acids. In germline, CDR1 is SGHAT, CDR2 FQDESV (reference sequence). The CDR3 region has the DNA TGTGCCAGCAGCCATCCGAACACCGGGGAGCTGTTTTTT. It is translated as CASSHPNTGELFF.